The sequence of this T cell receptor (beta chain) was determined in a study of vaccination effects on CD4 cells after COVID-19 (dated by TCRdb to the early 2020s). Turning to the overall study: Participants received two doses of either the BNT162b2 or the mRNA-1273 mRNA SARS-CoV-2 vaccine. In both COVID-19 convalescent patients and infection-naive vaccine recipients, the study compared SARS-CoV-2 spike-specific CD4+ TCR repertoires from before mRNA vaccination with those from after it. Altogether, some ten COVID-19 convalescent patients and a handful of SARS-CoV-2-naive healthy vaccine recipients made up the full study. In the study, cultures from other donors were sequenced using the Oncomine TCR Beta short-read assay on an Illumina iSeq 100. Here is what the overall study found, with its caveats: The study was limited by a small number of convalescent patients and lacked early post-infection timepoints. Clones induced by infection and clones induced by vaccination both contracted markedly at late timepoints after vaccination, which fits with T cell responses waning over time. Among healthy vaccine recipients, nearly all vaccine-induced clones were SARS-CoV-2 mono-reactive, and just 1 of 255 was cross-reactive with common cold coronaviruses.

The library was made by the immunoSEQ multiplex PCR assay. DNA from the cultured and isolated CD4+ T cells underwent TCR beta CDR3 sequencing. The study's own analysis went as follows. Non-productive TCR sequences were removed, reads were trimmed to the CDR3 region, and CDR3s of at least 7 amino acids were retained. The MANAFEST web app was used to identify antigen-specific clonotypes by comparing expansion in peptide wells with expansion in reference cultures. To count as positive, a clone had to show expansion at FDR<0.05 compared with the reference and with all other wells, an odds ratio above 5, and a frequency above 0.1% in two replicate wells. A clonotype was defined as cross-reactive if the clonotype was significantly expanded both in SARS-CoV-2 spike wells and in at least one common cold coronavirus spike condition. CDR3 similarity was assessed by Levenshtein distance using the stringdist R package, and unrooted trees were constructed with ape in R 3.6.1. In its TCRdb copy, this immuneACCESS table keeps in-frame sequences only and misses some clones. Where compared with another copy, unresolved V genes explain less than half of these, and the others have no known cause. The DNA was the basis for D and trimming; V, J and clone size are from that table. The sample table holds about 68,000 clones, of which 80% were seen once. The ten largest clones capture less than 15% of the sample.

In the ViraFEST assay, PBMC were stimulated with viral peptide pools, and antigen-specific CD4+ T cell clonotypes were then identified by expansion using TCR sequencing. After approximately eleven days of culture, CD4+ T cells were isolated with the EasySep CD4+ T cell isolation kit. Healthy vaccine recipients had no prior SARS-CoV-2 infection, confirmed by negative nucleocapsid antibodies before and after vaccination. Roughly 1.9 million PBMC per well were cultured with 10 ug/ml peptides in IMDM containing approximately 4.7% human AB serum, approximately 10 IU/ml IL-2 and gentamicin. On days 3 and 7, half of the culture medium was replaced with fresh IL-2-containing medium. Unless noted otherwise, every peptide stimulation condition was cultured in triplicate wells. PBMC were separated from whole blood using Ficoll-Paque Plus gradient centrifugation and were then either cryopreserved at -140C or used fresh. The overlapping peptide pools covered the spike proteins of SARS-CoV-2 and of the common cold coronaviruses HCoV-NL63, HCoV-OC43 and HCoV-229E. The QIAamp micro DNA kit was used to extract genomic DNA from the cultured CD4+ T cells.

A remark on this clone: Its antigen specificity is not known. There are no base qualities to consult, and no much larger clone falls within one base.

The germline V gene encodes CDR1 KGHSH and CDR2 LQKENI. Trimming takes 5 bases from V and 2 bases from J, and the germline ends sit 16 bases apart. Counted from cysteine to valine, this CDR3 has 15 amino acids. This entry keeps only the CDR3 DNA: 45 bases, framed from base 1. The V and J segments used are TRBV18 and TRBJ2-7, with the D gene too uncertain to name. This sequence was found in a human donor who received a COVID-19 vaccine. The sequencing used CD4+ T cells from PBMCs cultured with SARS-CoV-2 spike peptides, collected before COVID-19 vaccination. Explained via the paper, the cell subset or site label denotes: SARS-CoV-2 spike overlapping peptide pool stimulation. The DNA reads TGTGCCAGCTCAACCGCTCTTGGGCCCACCTACGAGCAGTACGTC. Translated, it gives CASSTALGPTYEQYV.